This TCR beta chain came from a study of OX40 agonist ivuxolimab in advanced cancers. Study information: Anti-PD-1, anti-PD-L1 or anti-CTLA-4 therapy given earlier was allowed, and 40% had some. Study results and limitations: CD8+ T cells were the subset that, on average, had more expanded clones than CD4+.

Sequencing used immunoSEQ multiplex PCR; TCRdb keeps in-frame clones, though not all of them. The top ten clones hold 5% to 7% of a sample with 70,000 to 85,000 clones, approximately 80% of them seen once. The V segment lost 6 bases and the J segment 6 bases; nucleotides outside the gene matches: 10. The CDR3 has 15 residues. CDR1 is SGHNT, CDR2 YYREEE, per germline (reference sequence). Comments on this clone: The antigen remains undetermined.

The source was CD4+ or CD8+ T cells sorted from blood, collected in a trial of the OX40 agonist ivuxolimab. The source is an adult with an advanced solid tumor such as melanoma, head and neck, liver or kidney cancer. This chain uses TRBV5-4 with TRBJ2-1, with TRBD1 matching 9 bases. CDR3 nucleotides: TGTGCCAGCACCCGGGGGACAGGGACGAGCAATGAGCAGTTCTTC. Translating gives CASTRGTGTSNEQFF. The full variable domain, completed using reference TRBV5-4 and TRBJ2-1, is ETGVTQSPTHLIKTRGQQVTLRCSSQSGHNTVSWYQQALGQGPQFIFQYYREEENGRGNFPPRFSGLQFPNYSSELNVNALELDDSALYLCASTRGTGTSNEQFFGPGTRLTVL.